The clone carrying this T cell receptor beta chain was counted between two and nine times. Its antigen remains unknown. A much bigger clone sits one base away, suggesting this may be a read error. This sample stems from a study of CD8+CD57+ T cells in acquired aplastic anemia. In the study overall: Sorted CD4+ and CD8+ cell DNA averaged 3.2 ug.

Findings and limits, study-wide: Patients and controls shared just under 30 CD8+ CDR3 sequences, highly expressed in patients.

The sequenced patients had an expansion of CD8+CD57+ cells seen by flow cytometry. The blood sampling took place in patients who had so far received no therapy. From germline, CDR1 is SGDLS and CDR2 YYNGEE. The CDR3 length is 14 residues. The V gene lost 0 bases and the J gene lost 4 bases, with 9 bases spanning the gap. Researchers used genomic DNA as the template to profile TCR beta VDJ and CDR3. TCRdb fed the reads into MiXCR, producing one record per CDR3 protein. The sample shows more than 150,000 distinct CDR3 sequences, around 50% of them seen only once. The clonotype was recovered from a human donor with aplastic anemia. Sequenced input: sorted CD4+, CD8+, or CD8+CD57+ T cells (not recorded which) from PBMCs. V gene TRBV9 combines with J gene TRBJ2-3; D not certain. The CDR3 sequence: CASSVARESDTQYF. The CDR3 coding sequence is TGTGCCAGCAGCGTAGCGAGAGAGTCAGATACGCAGTATTTT.